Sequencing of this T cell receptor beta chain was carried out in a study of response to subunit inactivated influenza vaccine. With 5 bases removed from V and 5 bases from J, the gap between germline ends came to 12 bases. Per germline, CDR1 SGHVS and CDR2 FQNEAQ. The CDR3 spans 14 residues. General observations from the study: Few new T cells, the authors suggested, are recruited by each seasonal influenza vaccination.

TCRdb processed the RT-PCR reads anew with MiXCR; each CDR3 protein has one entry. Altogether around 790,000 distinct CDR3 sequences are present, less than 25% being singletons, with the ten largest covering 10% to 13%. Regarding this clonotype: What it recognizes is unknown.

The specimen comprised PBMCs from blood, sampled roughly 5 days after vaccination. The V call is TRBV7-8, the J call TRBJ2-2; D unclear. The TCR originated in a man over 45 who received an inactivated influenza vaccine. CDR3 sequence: CASSALRVTGELFF. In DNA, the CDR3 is TGTGCCAGCAGCGCCTTGCGAGTGACCGGGGAGCTGTTTTTT.